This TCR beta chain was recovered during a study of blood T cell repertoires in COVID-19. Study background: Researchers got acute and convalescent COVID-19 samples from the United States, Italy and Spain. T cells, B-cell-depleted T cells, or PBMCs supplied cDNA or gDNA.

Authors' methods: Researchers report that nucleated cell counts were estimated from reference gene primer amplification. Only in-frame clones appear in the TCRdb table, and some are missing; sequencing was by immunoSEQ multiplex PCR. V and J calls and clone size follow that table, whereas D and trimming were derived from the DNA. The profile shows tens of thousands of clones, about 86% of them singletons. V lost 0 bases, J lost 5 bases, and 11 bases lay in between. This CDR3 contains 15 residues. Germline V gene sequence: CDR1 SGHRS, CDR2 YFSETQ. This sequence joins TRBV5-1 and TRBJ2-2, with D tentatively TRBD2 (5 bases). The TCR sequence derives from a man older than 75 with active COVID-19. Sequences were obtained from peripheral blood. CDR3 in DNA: TGCGCCAGCAGCTTGGATAGCACTAGAACCGGGGAGCTGTTTTTT. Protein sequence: CASSLDSTRTGELFF.